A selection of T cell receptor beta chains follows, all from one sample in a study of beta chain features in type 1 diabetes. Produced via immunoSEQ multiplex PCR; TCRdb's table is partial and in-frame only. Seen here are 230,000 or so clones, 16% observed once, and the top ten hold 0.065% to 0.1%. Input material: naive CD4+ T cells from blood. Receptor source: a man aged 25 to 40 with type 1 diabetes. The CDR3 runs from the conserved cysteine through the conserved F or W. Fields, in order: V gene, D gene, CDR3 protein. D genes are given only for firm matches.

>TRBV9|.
CASSPLGTAYEQYF
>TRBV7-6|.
CASSLMDSQETQYF
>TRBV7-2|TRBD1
CASTPNRGRTEAFF
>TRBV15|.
CATSRDRQPQHF
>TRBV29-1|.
CSVEDPNGEKLFF
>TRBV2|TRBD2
CASSAGLAGANEQFF
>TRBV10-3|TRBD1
CAIRQGDRESRELFF
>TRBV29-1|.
CSVLGTLRTDTQYF
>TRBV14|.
CASSPRHGVQYF
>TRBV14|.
CASSQDSRSGNTIYF
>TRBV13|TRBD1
CASSLVGRTGVSGQYF
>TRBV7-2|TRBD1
CASSLRGQQTVETQYF
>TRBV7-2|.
CASSLGAYNEQFF
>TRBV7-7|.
CASSLSYGATNEKLFF
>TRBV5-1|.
CASSLTGVHETQYF
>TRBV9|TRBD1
CASSPDRGVQYF
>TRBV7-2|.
CASSRQEHNYGYTF
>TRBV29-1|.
CSAKGTYEQYF
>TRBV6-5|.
CASSSTGNTIYF
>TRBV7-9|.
CASSPPGPNYGYTF
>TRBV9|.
CASSVGDTPETQYF
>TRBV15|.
CATSRRDRKTGELFF
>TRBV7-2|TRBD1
CASSKDRSSYEQYF
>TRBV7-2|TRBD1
CASSSQGTGDGEQYF
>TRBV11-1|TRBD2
CASGEGTYNEQFF
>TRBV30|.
CAWSVPPGSGTEAFF
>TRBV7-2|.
CASSLGNTGELFF
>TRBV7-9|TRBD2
CASSFPGLLGHEQFF